This T cell receptor beta chain was retrieved from a study of blood T cell repertoires in COVID-19. On the study more broadly: The origin of the acute and convalescent COVID-19 samples was the United States, Italy and Spain. Sources were T cells, B-cell-depleted T cells, or PBMCs; the material itself was cDNA or gDNA.

This clone was detected a few times. This sample also contains other DNA sequences that code for the same CDR3. With V trimmed by 6 bases and J by 7 bases, 9 bases remained unmatched. The CDR3 loop spans 14 amino acids. CDR1 is MNHEY and CDR2 is SVGAGI in the germline V gene. In the authors' methods: Amplification from reference gene primers served as the basis for estimated nucleated cell counts. The assay was immunoSEQ multiplex PCR, and TCRdb's table has in-frame clones only and misses some. V and J calls and clone size are given by that table; D and trimming were obtained from the DNA. The sample has about 190,000 clones, approximately 91% seen once.

Specimen: peripheral blood. This sequence joins TRBV6-5 and TRBJ1-2; 9 bases fit TRBD1. The TCR comes from a man aged 40-49 years with acute or convalescent COVID-19. For the CDR3, the DNA is TGTGCCAGCAGACCGGGACAGGGTATAGGTGGCTACACCTTC. Residues: CASRPGQGIGGYTF.